The entry below gives a single T cell receptor (beta chain) sequence along with its context. This specimen comes from a study of glioma-infiltrating T cells after dendritic cell vaccination. Profiling relied on immunoSEQ multiplex PCR, and the TCRdb table lists in-frame clones only, not all of them. This table holds approximately 48,000 clones, 85% found once. This sequence originates from a human donor with glioblastoma. The sequencing used blood, collected before dendritic cell vaccination.

The CDR3 region is CASSLMGTSGANTGELFF. As DNA, the CDR3 is TGTGCCAGCAGCTTAATGGGGACTAGCGGAGCGAACACCGGGGAGCTGTTTTTT. The V and J genes are TRBV7-8 and TRBJ2-2, with 11 bases lining up with TRBD2. The germline CDR1 and CDR2 sequences are SGHVS and FQNEAQ. V gave up 2 bases and J gave up 0 bases; unmatched junction bases: 5. The CDR3 is made up of 18 amino acids.